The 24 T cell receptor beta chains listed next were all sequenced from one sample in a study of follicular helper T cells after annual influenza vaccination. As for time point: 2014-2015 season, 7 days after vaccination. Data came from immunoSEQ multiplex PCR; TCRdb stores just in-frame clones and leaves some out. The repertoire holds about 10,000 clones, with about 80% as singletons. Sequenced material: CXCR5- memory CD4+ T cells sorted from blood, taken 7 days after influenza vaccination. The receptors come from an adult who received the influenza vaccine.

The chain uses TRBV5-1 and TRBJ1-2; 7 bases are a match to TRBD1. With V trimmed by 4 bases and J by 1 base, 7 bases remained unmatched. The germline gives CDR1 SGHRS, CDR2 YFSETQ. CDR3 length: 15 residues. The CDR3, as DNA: TGCGCCAGCAGCGGAGGACAGGCCGTTAACTATGGCTACACCTTC. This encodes CASSGGQAVNYGYTF. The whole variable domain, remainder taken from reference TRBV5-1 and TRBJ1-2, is KAGVTQTPRYLIKTRGQQVTLSCSPISGHRSVSWYQQTPGQGLQFLFEYFSETQRNKGNFPGRFSGRQFSNSRSEMNVSTLELGDSALYLCASSGGQAVNYGYTFGSGTRLTVV.

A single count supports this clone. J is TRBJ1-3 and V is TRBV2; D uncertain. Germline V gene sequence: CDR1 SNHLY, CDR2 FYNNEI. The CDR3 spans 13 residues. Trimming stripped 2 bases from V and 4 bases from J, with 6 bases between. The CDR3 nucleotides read TGTGCCAGCAGTGAAAACAGCGGAAACACCATATATTTT. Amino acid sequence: CASSENSGNTIYF.

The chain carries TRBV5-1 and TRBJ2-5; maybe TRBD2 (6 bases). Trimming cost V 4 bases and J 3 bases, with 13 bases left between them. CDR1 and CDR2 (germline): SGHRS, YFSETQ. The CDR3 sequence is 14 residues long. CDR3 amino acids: CASSRGLREETQYF. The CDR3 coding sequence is TGCGCCAGCAGCCGGGGGTTAAGGGAAGAGACCCAGTACTTC. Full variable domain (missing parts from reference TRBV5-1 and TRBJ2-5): KAGVTQTPRYLIKTRGQQVTLSCSPISGHRSVSWYQQTPGQGLQFLFEYFSETQRNKGNFPGRFSGRQFSNSRSEMNVSTLELGDSALYLCASSRGLREETQYFGPGTRLLVL.

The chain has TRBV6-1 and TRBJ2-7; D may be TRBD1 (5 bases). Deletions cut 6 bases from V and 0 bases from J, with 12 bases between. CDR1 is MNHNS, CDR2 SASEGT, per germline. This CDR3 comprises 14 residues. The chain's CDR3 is CASRTSTDSYEQYF. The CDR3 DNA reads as TGTGCCAGCAGGACCTCGACAGACTCCTACGAGCAGTACTTC.

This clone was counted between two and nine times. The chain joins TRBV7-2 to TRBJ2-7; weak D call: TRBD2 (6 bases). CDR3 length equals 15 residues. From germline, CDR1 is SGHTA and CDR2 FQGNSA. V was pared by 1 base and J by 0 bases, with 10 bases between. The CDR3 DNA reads TGTGCCAGCAGCTTAGGACCCGGGAGCTCCTACGAGCAGTACTTC. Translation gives CASSLGPGSSYEQYF.

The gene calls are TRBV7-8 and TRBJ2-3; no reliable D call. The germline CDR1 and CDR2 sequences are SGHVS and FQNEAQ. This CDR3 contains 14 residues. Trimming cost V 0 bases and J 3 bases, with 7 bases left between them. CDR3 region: CASSLAPGTDTQYF. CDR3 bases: TGTGCCAGCAGCTTAGCCCCAGGAACAGATACGCAGTATTTT.

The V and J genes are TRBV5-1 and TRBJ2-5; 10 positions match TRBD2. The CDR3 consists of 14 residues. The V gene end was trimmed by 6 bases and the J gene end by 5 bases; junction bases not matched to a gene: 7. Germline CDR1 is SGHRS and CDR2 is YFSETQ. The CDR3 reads CASTSGGARETQYF. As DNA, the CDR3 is TGCGCCAGCACCAGCGGGGGGGCCAGGGAGACCCAGTACTTC. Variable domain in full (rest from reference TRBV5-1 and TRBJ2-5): KAGVTQTPRYLIKTRGQQVTLSCSPISGHRSVSWYQQTPGQGLQFLFEYFSETQRNKGNFPGRFSGRQFSNSRSEMNVSTLELGDSALYLCASTSGGARETQYFGPGTRLLVL.

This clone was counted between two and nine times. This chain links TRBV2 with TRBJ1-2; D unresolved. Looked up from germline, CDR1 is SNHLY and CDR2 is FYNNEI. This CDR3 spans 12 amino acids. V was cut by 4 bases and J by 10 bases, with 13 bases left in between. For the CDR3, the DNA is TGTGCCAGCAGTGTTGACTCCTCCGACTACACCTTC. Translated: CASSVDSSDYTF.

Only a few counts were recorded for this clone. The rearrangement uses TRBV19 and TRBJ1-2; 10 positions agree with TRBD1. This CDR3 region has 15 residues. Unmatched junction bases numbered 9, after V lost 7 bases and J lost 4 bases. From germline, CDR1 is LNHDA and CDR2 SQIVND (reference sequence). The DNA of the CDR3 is TGTGCCAGTATCCAAGGGACAGGGGCCGTCTATGGCTACACCTTC. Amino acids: CASIQGTGAVYGYTF.

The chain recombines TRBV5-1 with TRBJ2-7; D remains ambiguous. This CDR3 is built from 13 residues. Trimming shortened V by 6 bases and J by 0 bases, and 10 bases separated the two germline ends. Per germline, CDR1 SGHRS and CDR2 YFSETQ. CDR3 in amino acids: CASKAGSSYEQYF. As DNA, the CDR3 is TGCGCCAGCAAAGCAGGATCCTCCTACGAGCAGTACTTC.

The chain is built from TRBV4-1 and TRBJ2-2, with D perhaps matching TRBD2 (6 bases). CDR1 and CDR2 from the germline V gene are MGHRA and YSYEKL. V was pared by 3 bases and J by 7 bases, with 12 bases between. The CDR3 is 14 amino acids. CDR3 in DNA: TGCGCCAGCAGCCAGATGGGGCGGGGCGGGGAGCTGTTTTTT. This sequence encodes CASSQMGRGGELFF.

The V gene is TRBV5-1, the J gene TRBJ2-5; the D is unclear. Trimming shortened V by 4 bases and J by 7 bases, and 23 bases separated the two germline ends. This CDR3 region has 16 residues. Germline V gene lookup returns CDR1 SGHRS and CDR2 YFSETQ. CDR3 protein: CASSPIETRNPRTQYF. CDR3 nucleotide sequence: TGCGCCAGCAGCCCAATCGAAACAAGGAACCCCAGGACCCAGTACTTC.

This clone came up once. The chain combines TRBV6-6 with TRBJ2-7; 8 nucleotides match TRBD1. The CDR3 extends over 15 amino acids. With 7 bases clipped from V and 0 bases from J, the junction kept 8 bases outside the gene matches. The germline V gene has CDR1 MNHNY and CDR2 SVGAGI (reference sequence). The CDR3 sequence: CASNHRQGSSYEQYF. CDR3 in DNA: TGTGCCAGCAACCACCGACAGGGGAGCTCCTACGAGCAGTACTTC.

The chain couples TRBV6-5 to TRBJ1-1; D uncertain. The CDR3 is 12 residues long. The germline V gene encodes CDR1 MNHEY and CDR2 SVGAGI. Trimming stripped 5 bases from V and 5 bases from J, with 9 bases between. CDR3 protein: CASSPQATEAFF. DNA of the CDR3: TGTGCCAGCAGTCCTCAGGCTACTGAAGCTTTCTTT.

As DNA, the CDR3 is TGCGCCAGCAGCCCCGAGAGGGGGGCGAACACTGAAGCTTTCTTT. It specifies CASSPERGANTEAFF. This chain links TRBV5-1 with TRBJ1-1, with a tentative D call TRBD1 (6 bases). Germline V gene data show CDR1 as SGHRS and CDR2 as YFSETQ. CDR3 length: 15 residues. Trimming cost V 4 bases and J 1 base, with 14 bases left between them.

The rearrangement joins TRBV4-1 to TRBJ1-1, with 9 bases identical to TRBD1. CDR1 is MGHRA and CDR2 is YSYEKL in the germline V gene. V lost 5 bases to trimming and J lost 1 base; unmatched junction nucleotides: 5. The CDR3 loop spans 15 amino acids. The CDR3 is CASSNLQGANTEAFF. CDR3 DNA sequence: TGCGCCAGCAGCAATCTACAGGGGGCGAACACTGAAGCTTTCTTT.

This chain's CDR3 is CASSQEDNTNYGYTF. The CDR3 DNA sequence: TGTGCCAGCAGCCAAGAAGACAATACTAACTATGGCTACACCTTC. V and J are TRBV5-4 and TRBJ1-2; D gene uncertain. Germline assignment: CDR1 SGHNT and CDR2 YYREEE (reference sequence). V gave up 4 bases and J gave up 0 bases, with 13 bases separating them. This CDR3 spans 15 amino acids.

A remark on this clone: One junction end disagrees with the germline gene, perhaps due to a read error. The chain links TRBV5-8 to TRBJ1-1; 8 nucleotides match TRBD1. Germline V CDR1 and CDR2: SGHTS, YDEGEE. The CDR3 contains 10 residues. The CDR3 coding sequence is TGTGCCAGCAGCTTGCTCGGACAGGGTTTT. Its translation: CASSLLGQGF.

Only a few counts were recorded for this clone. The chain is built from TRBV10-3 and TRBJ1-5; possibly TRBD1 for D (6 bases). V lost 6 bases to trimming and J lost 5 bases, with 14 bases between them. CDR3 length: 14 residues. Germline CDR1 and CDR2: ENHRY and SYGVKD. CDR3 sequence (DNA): TGTGCCATCAGGGACAGCCTCGGGCATCAGCCCCAGCATTTT. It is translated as CAIRDSLGHQPQHF.

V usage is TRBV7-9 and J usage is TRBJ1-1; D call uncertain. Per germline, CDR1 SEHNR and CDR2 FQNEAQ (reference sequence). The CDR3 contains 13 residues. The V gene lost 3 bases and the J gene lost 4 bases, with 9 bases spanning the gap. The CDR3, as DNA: TGTGCCAGCAGCTTTCAGCCCCCCACTGAAGCTTTCTTT. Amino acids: CASSFQPPTEAFF.

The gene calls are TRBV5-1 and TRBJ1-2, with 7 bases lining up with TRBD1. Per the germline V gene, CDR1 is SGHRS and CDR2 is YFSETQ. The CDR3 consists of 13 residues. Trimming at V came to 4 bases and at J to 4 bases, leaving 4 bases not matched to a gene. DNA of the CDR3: TGCGCCAGCAGCCTCGGGACAGCCTATGGCTACACCTTC. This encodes CASSLGTAYGYTF.

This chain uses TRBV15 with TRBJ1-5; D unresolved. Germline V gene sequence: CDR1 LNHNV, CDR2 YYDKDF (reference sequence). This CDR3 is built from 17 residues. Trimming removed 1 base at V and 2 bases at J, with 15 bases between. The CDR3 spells CATSRAGGTPGNQPQHF. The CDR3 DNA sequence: TGTGCCACCAGCAGAGCTGGAGGTACCCCCGGCAATCAGCCCCAGCATTTT.

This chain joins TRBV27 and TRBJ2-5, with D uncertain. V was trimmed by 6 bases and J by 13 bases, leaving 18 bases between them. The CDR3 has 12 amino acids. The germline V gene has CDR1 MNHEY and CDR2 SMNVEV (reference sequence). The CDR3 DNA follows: TGTGCCAGCAGCCTGCACCCAGGAGTATGGTACTTC. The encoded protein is CASSLHPGVWYF.

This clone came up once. The CDR3 DNA follows: TGTGCCAGCAGCGTCGCGGACAGGAATAATTCACCCCTCCACTTT. Translating gives CASSVADRNNSPLHF. The chain links TRBV9 to TRBJ1-6, with 7 nucleotides matching TRBD1. The CDR3 spans 15 residues. The germline V gene has CDR1 SGDLS and CDR2 YYNGEE. V was clipped by 2 bases and J by 5 bases; unmatched bases: 4.